This TCR beta chain comes out of a study of T cells after yellow fever vaccination. Study observations and caveats: A faster peak, day 5 versus 15, was reached by the weaker secondary response. At less than 97% for CD4 and 88% for CD8, most primary-vaccination clones showed up again after the booster. One caveat is that FACS-sorted repertoires could contain abundant clonotypes contaminating from the bulk population.

The authors made TCR cDNA by 5'RACE template switching, adding a universal primer site and UMIs. Using its own MiXCR run on the 5' RACE reads, TCRdb lists one record per CDR3 protein. In the table there are 450,000 to 600,000 distinct CDR3 sequences, roughly a sixth of which are singletons. This clonotype was seen a few times. The antigen is undetermined. V shed 2 bases and J 14 bases; nucleotides not matched to a gene: 9. The length of the CDR3 is 14 residues. CDR1 is SEHNR, CDR2 FQNEAQ, per germline (reference sequence). The rearrangement uses TRBV7-9 and TRBJ2-1, with 10 bases aligning to TRBD2. The clonotype comes from a young man who received the YFV17D yellow fever vaccine. Sequenced material: PBMCs, taken 5 days after the first yellow fever vaccination. In nucleotides, the CDR3 is TGTGCCAGCAGCTTACCCCCCGCACTAGCGGGAAAGTTCTTC. Translation: CASSLPPALAGKFF.